This entry describes one TCR beta chain. What it binds is unknown. The Oncomine TCR Beta short-read assay was what sequenced the DNA obtained from cultured CD4+ T cells. Genomic DNA was taken out of cultured CD4+ T cells by extraction. Using its own MiXCR run on the PCR reads, TCRdb lists one record per CDR3 protein. Seen here are about 20,000 distinct CDR3 sequences, approximately 52% observed once, and the top ten hold roughly 9.1%. Germline V gene lookup returns CDR1 SGHDN and CDR2 FVKESK. This CDR3 contains 17 residues. The V and J ends lost 0 bases and 4 bases respectively, with 13 bases between them. The record originates from a study of vaccination and CD4 T cells after COVID-19. Background on the study: Convalescent persons amounted to six males plus four females, two of whom were Hispanic. Stimulation of cells relied on overlapping spike peptides derived from SARS-CoV-2, HCoV-NL63, HCoV-OC43 and HCoV-229E.

Noted treatment: approximately 10-day PBMC culture with coronavirus spike peptide pools or control peptides (ViraFEST assay). Material: CD4+ T cells from blood, cultured in vitro. The origin of this receptor is a human donor who had recovered from COVID-19. This chain connects TRBV14 to TRBJ2-6; the D is unclear. The CDR3 sequence is CASSQDLLGRGANVLTF. CDR3 DNA: TGTGCCAGCAGCCAAGATTTGTTAGGGCGGGGGGCCAACGTCCTGACTTTC.